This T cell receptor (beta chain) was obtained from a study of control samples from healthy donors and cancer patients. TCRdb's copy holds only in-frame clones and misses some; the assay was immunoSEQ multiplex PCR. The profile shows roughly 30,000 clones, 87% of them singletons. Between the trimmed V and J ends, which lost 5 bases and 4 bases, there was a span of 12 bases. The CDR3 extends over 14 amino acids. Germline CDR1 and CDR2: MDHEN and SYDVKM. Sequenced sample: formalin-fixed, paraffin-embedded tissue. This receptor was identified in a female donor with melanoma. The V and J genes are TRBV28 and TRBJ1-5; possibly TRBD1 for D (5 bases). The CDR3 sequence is CASSATVENQPQHF. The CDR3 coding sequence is TGTGCCAGCAGTGCGACAGTTGAGAATCAGCCCCAGCATTTT.